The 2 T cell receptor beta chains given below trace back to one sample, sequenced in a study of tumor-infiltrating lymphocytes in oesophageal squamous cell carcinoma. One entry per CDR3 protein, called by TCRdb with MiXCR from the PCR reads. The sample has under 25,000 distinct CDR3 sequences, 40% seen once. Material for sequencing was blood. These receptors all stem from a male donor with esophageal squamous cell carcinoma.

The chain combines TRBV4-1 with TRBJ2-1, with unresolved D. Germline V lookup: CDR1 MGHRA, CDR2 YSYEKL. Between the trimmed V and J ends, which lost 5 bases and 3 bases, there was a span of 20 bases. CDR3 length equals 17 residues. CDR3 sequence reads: CASSKSREQTRYNEQFF. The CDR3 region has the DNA TGCGCCAGCAGCAAAAGCAGAGAGCAAACACGCTACAATGAGCAGTTCTTC.

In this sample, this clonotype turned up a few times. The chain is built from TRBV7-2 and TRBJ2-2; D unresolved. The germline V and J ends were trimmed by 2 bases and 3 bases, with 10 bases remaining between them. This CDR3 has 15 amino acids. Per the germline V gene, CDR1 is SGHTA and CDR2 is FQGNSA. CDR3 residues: CASSLSYEYTGELFF. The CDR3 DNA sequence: TGTGCCAGCAGCTTATCCTATGAATACACCGGGGAGCTGTTTTTT.